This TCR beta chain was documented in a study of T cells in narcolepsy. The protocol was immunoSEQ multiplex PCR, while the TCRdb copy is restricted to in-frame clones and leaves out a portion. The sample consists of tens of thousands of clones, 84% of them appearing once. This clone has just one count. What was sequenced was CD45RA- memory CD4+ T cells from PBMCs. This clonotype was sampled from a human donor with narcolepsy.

Written as DNA, the CDR3 is TGTGCCAGCAGCTACGGACAGGGACGCTACGAGCAGTACTTC. Residues: CASSYGQGRYEQYF. The chain combines TRBV11-2 with TRBJ2-7, with 8 bases matching TRBD1. Germline CDR1 SGHAT, CDR2 FQNNGV. J was trimmed by 3 bases and V by 4 bases; bases with no gene match: 5. CDR3 length: 14 residues.